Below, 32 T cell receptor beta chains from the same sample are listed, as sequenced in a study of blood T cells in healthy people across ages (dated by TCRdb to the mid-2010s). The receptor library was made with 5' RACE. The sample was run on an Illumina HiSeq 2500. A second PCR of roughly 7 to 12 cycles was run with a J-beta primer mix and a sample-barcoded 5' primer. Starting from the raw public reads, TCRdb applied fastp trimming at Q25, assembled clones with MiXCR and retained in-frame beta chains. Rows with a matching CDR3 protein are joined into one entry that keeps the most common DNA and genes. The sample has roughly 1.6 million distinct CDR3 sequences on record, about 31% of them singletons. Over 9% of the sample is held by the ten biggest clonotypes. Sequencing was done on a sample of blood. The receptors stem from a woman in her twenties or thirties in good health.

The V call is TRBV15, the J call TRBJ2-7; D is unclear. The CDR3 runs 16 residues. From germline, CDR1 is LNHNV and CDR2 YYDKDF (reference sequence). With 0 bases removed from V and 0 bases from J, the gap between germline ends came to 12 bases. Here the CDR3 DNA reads TGTGCCACCAGCAGAGATCCGGCCAGGACCTCCTACGAGCAGTACTTC. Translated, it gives CATSRDPARTSYEQYF.

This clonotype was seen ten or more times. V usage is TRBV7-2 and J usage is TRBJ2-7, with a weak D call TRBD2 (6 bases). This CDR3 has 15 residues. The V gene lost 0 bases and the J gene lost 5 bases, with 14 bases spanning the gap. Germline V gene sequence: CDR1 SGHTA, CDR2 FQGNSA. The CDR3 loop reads CASSLARGVAHEQYF. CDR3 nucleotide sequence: TGTGCCAGCAGCTTAGCGCGCGGGGTCGCCCACGAGCAGTACTTC.

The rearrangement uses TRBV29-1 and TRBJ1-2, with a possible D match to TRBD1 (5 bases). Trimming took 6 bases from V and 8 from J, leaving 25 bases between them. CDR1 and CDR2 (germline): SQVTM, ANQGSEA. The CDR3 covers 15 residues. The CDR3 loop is CSVSGHRDPLWGYTF. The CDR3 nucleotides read TGCAGCGTCTCTGGACACAGAGATCCATTGTGGGGCTACACCTTC.

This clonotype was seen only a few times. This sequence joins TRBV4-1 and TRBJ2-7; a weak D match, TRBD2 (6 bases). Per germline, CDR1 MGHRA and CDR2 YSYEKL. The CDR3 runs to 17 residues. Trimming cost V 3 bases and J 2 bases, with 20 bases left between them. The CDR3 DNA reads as TGCGCCAGCAGCCATCCGGGACTCAATATCACTACCTACGAGCAGTACTTC. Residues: CASSHPGLNITTYEQYF.

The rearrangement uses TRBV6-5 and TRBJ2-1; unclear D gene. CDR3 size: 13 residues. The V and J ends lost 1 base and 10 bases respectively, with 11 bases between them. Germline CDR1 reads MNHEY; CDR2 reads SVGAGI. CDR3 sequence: CASSYLPTYEQFF. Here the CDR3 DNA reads TGTGCCAGCAGTTACTTGCCAACCTACGAGCAGTTCTTC.

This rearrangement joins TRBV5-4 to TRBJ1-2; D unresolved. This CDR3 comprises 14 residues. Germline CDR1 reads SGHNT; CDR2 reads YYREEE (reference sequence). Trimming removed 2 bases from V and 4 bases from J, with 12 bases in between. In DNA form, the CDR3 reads TGTGCCAGCAGCTTTTGGGCAGGCCTCTATGGCTACACCTTC. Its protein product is CASSFWAGLYGYTF.

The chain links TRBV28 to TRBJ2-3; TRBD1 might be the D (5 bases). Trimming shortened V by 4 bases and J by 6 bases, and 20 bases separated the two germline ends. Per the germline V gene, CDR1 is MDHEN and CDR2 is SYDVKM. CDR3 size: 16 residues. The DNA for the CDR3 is TGTGCCAGCAGTTCCCCCTCCAATGACAGAGGCGATACGCAGTATTTT. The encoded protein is CASSSPSNDRGDTQYF.

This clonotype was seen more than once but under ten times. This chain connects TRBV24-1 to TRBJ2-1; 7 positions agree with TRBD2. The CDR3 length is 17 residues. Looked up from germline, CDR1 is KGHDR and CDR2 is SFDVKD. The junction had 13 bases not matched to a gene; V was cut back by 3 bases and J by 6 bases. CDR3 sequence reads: CATSDVNSGLGCNEQFF. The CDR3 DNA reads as TGTGCCACCAGTGATGTAAATAGCGGGCTGGGTTGCAATGAGCAGTTCTTC.

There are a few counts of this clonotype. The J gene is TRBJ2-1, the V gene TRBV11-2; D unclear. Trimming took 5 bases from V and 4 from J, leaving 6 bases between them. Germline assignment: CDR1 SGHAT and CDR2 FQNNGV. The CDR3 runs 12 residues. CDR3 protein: CASSHDYNEQFF. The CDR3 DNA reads TGTGCCAGCAGCCACGATTACAATGAGCAGTTCTTC.

The CDR3 spells CASSEASGPYGYTF. In DNA, the CDR3 is TGCGCCAGCAGTGAGGCCTCAGGACCGTATGGCTACACCTTC. The chain links TRBV10-2 to TRBJ1-2; no reliable D call. Germline assignment: CDR1 WSHSY and CDR2 SAAADI. This CDR3 has 14 residues. The germline V and J ends were trimmed by 2 bases and 5 bases, with 12 bases remaining between them.

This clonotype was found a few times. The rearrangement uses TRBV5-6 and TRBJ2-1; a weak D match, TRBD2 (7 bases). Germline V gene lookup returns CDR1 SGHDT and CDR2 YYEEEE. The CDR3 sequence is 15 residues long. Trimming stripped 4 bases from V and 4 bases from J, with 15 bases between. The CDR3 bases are TGTGCCAGCAGCGCTCGGGGGGCCCGATACAATGAGCAGTTCTTC. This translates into CASSARGARYNEQFF.

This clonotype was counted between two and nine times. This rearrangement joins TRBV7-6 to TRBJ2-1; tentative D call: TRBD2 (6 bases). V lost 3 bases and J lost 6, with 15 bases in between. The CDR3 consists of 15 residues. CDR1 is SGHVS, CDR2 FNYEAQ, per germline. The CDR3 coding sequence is TGTGCCAGCAGCTTGGGGGGAAATCGGCGCAATGAGCAGTTCTTC. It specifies CASSLGGNRRNEQFF.

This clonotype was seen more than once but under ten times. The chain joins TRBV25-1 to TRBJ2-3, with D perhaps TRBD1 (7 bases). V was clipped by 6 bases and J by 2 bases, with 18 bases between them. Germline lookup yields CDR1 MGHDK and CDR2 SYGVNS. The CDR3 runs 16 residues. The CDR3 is CASREGRGQFTDTQYF. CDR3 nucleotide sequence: TGTGCCAGCAGAGAGGGGCGGGGACAGTTCACAGATACGCAGTATTTT.

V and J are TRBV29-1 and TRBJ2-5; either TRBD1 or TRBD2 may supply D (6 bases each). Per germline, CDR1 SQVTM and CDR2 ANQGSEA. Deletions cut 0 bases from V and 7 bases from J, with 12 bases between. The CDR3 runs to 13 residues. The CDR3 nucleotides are TGCAGCGTTGAAGAGGGGGGCCTCGGGACCCAGTACTTC. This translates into CSVEEGGLGTQYF.

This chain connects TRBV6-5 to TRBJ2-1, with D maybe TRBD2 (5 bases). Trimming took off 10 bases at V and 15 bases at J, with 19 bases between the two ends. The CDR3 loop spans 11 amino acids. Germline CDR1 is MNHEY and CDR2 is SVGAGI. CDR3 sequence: CATQSGSKLFF. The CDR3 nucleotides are TGTGCCACCCAGAGCGGTTCTAAATTGTTCTTC.

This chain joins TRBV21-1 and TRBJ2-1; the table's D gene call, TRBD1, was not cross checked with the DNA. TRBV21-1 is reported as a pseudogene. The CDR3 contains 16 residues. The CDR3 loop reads CASSMGQGLSYNEQFF. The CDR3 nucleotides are TGTGCCAGCAGCATGGGACAGGGACTATCCTACAATGAGCAGTTCTTC.

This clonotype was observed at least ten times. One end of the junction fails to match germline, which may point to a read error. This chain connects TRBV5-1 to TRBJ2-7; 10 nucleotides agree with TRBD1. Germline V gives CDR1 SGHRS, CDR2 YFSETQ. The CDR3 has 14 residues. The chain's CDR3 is CASSPGTGAYEQYF. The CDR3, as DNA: TGTGCCAGCAGTCCTGGGACAGGGGCCTACGAGCAGTACTTC. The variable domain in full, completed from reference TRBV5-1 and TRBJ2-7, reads KAGVTQTPRYLIKTRGQQVTLSCSPISGHRSVSWYQQTPGQGLQFLFEYFSETQRNKGNFPGRFSGRQFSNSRSEMNVSTLELGDSALYLCASSPGTGAYEQYFGPGTRLTVT.

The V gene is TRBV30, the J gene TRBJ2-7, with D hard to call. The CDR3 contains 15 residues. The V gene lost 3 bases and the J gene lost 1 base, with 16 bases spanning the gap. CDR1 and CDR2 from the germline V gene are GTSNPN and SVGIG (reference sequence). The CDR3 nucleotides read TGTGCCTGGAGCCTACCCTCGAGGCTGTCCTACGAGCAGTACTTC. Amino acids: CAWSLPSRLSYEQYF.

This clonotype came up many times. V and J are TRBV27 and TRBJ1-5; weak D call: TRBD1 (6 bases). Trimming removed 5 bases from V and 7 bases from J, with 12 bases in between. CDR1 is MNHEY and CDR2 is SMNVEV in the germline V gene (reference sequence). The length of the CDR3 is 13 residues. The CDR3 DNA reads TGTGCCAGCAGTCTACAGGGAGACCAGCCCCAGCATTTT. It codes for CASSLQGDQPQHF.

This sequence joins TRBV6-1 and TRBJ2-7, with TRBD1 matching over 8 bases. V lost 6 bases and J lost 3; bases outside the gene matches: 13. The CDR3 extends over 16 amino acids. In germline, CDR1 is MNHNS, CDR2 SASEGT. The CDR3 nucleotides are TGTGCCAGCAGCTTAGTGCCGGGACAGGATATCTACGAGCAGTACTTC. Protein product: CASSLVPGQDIYEQYF.

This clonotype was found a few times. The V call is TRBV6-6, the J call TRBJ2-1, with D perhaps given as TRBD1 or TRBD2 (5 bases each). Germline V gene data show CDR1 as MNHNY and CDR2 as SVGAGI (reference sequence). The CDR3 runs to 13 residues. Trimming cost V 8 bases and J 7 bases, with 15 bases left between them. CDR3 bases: TGTGCCAGCGTACGAGGGGAATGGAATGAGCAGTTCTTC. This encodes CASVRGEWNEQFF.

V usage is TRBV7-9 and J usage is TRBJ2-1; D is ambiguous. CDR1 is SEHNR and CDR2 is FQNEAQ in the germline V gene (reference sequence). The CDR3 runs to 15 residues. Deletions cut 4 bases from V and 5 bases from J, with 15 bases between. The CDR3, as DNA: TGTGCCAGCAGCTCCGCTGCGGCGTACAACAATGAGCAGTTCTTC. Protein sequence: CASSSAAAYNNEQFF.

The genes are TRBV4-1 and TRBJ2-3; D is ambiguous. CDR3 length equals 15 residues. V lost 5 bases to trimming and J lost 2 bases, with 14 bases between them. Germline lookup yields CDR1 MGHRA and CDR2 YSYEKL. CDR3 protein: CASSWQGSNTDTQYF. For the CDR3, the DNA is TGCGCCAGCAGCTGGCAAGGGTCTAACACAGATACGCAGTATTTT.

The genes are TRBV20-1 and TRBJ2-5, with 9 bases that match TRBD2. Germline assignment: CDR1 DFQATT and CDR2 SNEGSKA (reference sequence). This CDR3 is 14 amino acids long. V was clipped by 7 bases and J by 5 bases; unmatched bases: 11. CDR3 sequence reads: CSDSQGGGAETQYF. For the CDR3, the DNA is TGCAGTGACTCCCAGGGCGGGGGGGCCGAGACCCAGTACTTC.

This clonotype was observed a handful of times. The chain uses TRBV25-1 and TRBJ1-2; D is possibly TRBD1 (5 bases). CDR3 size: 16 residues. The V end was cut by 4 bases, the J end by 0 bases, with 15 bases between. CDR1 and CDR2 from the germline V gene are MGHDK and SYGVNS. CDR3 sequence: CASSAVEGQANYGYTF. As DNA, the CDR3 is TGTGCCAGCAGTGCCGTCGAGGGGCAAGCTAACTATGGCTACACCTTC.

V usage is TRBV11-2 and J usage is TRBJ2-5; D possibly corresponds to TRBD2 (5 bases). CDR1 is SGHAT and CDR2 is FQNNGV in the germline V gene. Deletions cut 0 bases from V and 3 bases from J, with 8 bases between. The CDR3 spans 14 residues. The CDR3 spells CASSLEAAEETQYF. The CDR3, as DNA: TGTGCCAGCAGCTTAGAAGCAGCGGAAGAGACCCAGTACTTC. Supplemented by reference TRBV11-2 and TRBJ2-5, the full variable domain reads EAGVAQSPRYKIIEKRQSVAFWCNPISGHATLYWYQQILGQGPKLLIQFQNNGVVDDSQLPKDRFSAERLKGVDSTLKIQPAKLEDSAVYLCASSLEAAEETQYFGPGTRLLVL.

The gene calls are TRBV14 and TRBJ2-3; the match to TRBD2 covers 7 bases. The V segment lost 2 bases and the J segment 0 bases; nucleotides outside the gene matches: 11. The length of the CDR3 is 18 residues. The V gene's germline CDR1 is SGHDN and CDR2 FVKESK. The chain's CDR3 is CASSQLLAEGPSTDTQYF. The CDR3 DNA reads TGTGCCAGCAGCCAATTGCTAGCGGAGGGACCTAGCACAGATACGCAGTATTTT.

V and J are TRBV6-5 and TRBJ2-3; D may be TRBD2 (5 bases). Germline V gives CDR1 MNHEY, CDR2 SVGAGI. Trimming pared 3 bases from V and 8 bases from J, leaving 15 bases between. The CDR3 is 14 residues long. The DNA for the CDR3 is TGTGCCAGCAGTTATCTAGGGTTTGAGGGTACGCAGTATTTT. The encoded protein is CASSYLGFEGTQYF.

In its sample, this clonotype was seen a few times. The chain's CDR3 is CASSAIGFGSTDTQYF. The CDR3 DNA sequence: TGTGCCAGCTCTGCGATAGGTTTTGGGAGCACAGATACGCAGTATTTT. The chain has TRBV27 and TRBJ2-3; D not certain. The CDR3 is 16 amino acids. CDR1 MNHEY and CDR2 SMNVEV come from the germline V gene (reference sequence). V lost 8 bases and J lost 0, with 18 bases in between.

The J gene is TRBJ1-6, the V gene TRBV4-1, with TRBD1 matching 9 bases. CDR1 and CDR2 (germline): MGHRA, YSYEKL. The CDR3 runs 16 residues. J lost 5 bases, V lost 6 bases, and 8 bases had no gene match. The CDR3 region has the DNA TGCGCCAGCAGACTAACAGGGGGCGGCGATAATTCACCCCTCCACTTT. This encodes CASRLTGGGDNSPLHF.

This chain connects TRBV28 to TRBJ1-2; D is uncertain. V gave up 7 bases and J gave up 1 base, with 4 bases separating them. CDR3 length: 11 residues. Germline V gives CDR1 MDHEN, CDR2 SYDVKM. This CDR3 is CASKFNYGYTF. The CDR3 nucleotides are TGTGCCAGCAAGTTTAACTATGGCTACACCTTC.

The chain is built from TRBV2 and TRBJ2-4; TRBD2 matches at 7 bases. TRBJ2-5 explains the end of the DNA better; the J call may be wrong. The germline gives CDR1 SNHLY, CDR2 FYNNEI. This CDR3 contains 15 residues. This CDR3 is CASSGRIAGQETQYF. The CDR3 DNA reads TGTGCCAGCAGTGGCAGAATAGCGGGTCAGGAGACCCAGTACTTC.